The 2 T cell receptor beta chains given below trace back to one sample, sequenced in a study of response to subunit inactivated influenza vaccine. TCRdb redid the calling of the RT-PCR reads with MiXCR, one entry per CDR3 protein. The table lists roughly 630,000 distinct CDR3 sequences, approximately 15% of them singletons. This sample comprised PBMCs from blood, obtained 14 to 15 days before vaccination. Receptor source: a man in his fifties who received an inactivated influenza vaccine.

This clonotype was counted only a few times. This chain links TRBV5-1 with TRBJ2-5; 12 nucleotides line up with TRBD1. The CDR3 is made up of 15 amino acids. In germline, CDR1 is SGHRS, CDR2 YFSETQ. Unmatched junction bases numbered 5, after V lost 4 bases and J lost 4 bases. Here the CDR3 DNA reads TGCGCCAGCAGCAGGGGACAGGGGGCTGGAGAGACCCAGTACTTC. Amino acids: CASSRGQGAGETQYF.

This clonotype appeared a few times. The chain couples TRBV29-1 to TRBJ2-7; possibly TRBD1 for D (6 bases). V dropped 4 bases and J dropped 2 bases, with 15 bases sitting between them. Looked up from germline, CDR1 is SQVTM and CDR2 is ANQGSEA. The CDR3 is made up of 14 amino acids. This CDR3 reads CSVVRDTHPYEQYF. The CDR3 nucleotides read TGCAGCGTTGTAAGGGACACCCATCCCTACGAGCAGTACTTC.